This T cell receptor beta chain was profiled in a study of blood T cell repertoires in COVID-19. Using immunoSEQ multiplex PCR, the repertoire was profiled, and TCRdb retains in-frame clones only, with some absent. The data hold 200,000 to 300,000 clones, with over 80% observed a single time. CDR1 is KGHDR and CDR2 is SFDVKD in the germline V gene. V lost 5 bases and J lost 7; bases outside the gene matches: 8. CDR3 size: 16 residues. The sequencing input was peripheral blood. The receptor comes from a middle-aged woman with acute or convalescent COVID-19. J is TRBJ2-1 and V is TRBV24-1; 12 positions agree with TRBD2. The CDR3 sequence: CATSGIGTSGLNEQFF. CDR3 coding DNA: TGTGCCACCAGTGGGATTGGGACTAGCGGGCTGAATGAGCAGTTCTTC.